These 19 T cell receptor beta chains came from one sample sequenced in a study of cytomegalovirus exposure and HLA in healthy donors. Sequencing was performed with immunoSEQ multiplex PCR; in TCRdb, only in-frame clones are kept and a portion is missing. The sample contains roughly 120,000 clones, roughly 90% of which appear only once. Sequencing was done on a sample of PBMCs. The receptors derive from a woman aged 18-30 years in good health and CMV-seronegative.

The V and J genes are TRBV6-4 and TRBJ2-1; 12 nucleotides line up with TRBD2. After removal of 4 bases from V and 8 bases from J, the junction contained 6 bases not matched to a gene. From germline, CDR1 is MRHNA and CDR2 SNTAGT. The CDR3 loop spans 15 amino acids. For the CDR3, the DNA is TGTGCCAGCAGTGTGCTAGCGGGGGGGCACGATGAGCAGTTCTTC. Translation gives CASSVLAGGHDEQFF.

This chain connects TRBV2 to TRBJ2-1; 8 bases agree with TRBD2. This CDR3 is 16 amino acids long. Germline-derived CDR1 and CDR2 are SNHLY and FYNNEI. With 8 bases clipped from V and 3 bases from J, the junction kept 12 bases outside the gene matches. This chain's CDR3 is CASPAASGSHYNEQFF. CDR3 sequence (DNA): TGTGCCAGCCCCGCGGCTAGCGGGTCCCACTACAATGAGCAGTTCTTC.

The CDR3 DNA reads as TGTGCCAGCAGCCCAAGAGTCTCAGATACGCAGTATTTT. It specifies CASSPRVSDTQYF. This chain connects TRBV7-8 to TRBJ2-3; no clear D. Germline values: CDR1 SGHVS, CDR2 FQNEAQ. This CDR3 has 13 residues. The V end lost 5 bases, the J end lost 4 bases, and 10 bases lay between the germline ends.

J is TRBJ2-1 and V is TRBV15, with 7 bases fitting TRBD2. With V trimmed by 3 bases and J by 5 bases, 4 bases remained unmatched. This CDR3 spans 14 amino acids. Germline loops: CDR1 LNHNV, CDR2 YYDKDF (reference sequence). The CDR3, as DNA: TGTGCCACCAGCAGCCCAGGGAGGGACAATGAGCAGTTCTTC. Amino acid sequence: CATSSPGRDNEQFF. The full variable domain, with the rest looked up from reference TRBV15 and TRBJ2-1, is DAMVIQNPRYQVTQFGKPVTLSCSQTLNHNVMYWYQQKSSQAPKLLFHYYDKDFNNEADTPDNFQSRRPNTSFCFLDIRSPGLGDTAMYLCATSSPGRDNEQFFGPGTRLTVL.

This chain links TRBV9 with TRBJ2-7; 9 bases match TRBD2. The germline V gene encodes CDR1 SGDLS and CDR2 YYNGEE. The CDR3 consists of 15 residues. Trimming took 4 bases from V and 2 from J; bases not matched to a gene: 7. The CDR3 DNA reads TGTGCCAGCAGCCTGACTAGCGGTAGCCCCTACGAGCAGTACTTC. Translating it yields CASSLTSGSPYEQYF. The whole variable domain, filled in from reference TRBV9 and TRBJ2-7, reads DSGVTQTPKHLITATGQRVTLRCSPRSGDLSVYWYQQSLDQGLQFLIQYYNGEERAKGNILERFSAQQFPDLHSELNLSSLELGDSALYFCASSLTSGSPYEQYFGPGTRLTVT.

V and J are TRBV19 and TRBJ2-3; 11 bases are a match to TRBD2. This CDR3 has 15 residues. V lost 5 bases, J lost 1 base, and 2 bases stayed unmatched. From germline, CDR1 is LNHDA and CDR2 SQIVND (reference sequence). The CDR3 DNA reads TGTGCCAGTAGTCCGGGACTAGCGGGCACAGATACGCAGTATTTT. Protein product: CASSPGLAGTDTQYF.

V is TRBV4-3 and J is TRBJ2-7, with TRBD2 identical over 7 bases. The V gene end was trimmed by 2 bases and the J gene end by 1 base; junction bases not matched to a gene: 8. The germline V gene has CDR1 LGHNA and CDR2 YSLEER. The CDR3 has 16 residues. CDR3 in DNA: TGCGCCAGCAGCCAAACTTCCCCACTAGCGTCCTACGAGCAGTACTTC. Amino acid sequence: CASSQTSPLASYEQYF.

This clone was observed a handful of times. This chain links TRBV5-4 with TRBJ2-7; no firm D call. The ends were cut back, 0 bases at V and 4 bases at J, with 8 bases in the middle. Germline V gene lookup returns CDR1 SGHNT and CDR2 YYREEE (reference sequence). This CDR3 is 13 amino acids long. CDR3 sequence (DNA): TGTGCCAGCAGCTTGGCCCCCCGGTACGAGCAGTACTTC. Amino acid sequence: CASSLAPRYEQYF.

This chain joins TRBV7-8 and TRBJ1-5; TRBD1 might be the D (6 bases). Per the germline V gene, CDR1 is SGHVS and CDR2 is FQNEAQ. There are 15 residues in the CDR3. Trimming stripped 1 base from V and 1 base from J, with 8 bases between. The CDR3 is CASSLGGQSNQPQHF. CDR3 nucleotides: TGTGCCAGCAGCTTAGGGGGGCAGAGCAATCAGCCCCAGCATTTT.

This clone was counted once. This rearrangement joins TRBV27 to TRBJ2-5, with D perhaps TRBD1 (6 bases). This CDR3 has 13 amino acids. The germline gives CDR1 MNHEY, CDR2 SMNVEV (reference sequence). The germline V and J ends were trimmed by 6 bases and 5 bases, with 13 bases remaining between them. The CDR3 nucleotides are TGTGCCAGCAGCCCAGGGGCCGAGGAGACCCAGTACTTC. This encodes CASSPGAEETQYF.

This chain links TRBV28 with TRBJ2-2; the match to TRBD2 covers 9 bases. This CDR3 is 18 amino acids long. In germline, CDR1 is MDHEN, CDR2 SYDVKM. V trimming: 5 bases; J trimming: 5 bases; junction bases outside the gene matches: 15. CDR3 in DNA: TGTGCCAGCAGTACCCTTTGGCGGGAGGGCCTGAGGACCGGGGAGCTGTTTTTT. Its protein product is CASSTLWREGLRTGELFF.

This chain links TRBV7-9 with TRBJ2-3; 7 bases agree with TRBD1. Germline CDR1 reads SEHNR; CDR2 reads FQNEAQ (reference sequence). There are 15 residues in the CDR3. V lost 5 bases to trimming and J lost 4 bases; unmatched junction nucleotides: 9. The CDR3: CASSPKGAGADTQYF. In DNA, the CDR3 is TGTGCCAGCAGCCCTAAGGGGGCCGGGGCAGATACGCAGTATTTT.

The DNA for the CDR3 is TGTGCCAGCAGTTTGAGGGTTTCCACTAATAATGAGCAGTTCTTC. It yields the protein CASSLRVSTNNEQFF. This rearrangement joins TRBV27 to TRBJ2-1, with D perhaps TRBD2 (5 bases). The CDR3 has 15 amino acids. Germline V gene lookup returns CDR1 MNHEY and CDR2 SMNVEV (reference sequence). V lost 3 bases, J lost 7 bases, and 16 bases lay in between.

The chain carries TRBV7-2 and TRBJ2-7; TRBD2 agrees at 10 bases. Germline V gene sequence: CDR1 SGHTA, CDR2 FQGNSA. Trimming cost V 7 bases and J 4 bases; bases outside gene matches: 7. The length of the CDR3 is 14 residues. CDR3 sequence reads: CASNPGLAFYEQYF. The CDR3 bases are TGTGCCAGCAACCCGGGACTAGCGTTTTACGAGCAGTACTTC.

DNA of the CDR3: TGTGCCAGCAGCCTAGGACAGGGGGTTAATCAGCCCCAGCATTTT. This sequence encodes CASSLGQGVNQPQHF. V usage is TRBV7-8 and J usage is TRBJ1-5; TRBD1 matches at 10 bases. The CDR3 has 15 amino acids. The germline CDR1 and CDR2 sequences are SGHVS and FQNEAQ. Trimming at V came to 5 bases and at J to 4 bases, leaving 5 bases not matched to a gene.

The rearrangement joins TRBV7-9 to TRBJ2-1, with TRBD2 identical over 9 bases. V trimming: 3 bases; J trimming: 9 bases; junction bases outside the gene matches: 9. This CDR3 region has 15 residues. Per germline, CDR1 SEHNR and CDR2 FQNEAQ (reference sequence). CDR3 in amino acids: CASSFTASGIGEQFF. The CDR3 DNA follows: TGTGCCAGCAGCTTCACGGCTAGCGGGATAGGTGAGCAGTTCTTC.

V is TRBV5-5 and J is TRBJ2-2, with a tentative D call TRBD2 (5 bases). V dropped 3 bases and J dropped 4 bases, with 16 bases sitting between them. The CDR3 loop spans 16 amino acids. Germline values: CDR1 SGHKS, CDR2 YYEKEE (reference sequence). CDR3 loop: CASSSLTTHLTGELFF. The CDR3 nucleotides are TGTGCCAGCAGCTCCCTGACTACGCACCTCACCGGGGAGCTGTTTTTT.

This chain connects TRBV7-3 to TRBJ2-6; D unclear. The ends were cut back, 2 bases at V and 0 bases at J, with 5 bases in the middle. Germline V lookup: CDR1 SGHTA, CDR2 FQGTGA. The CDR3 covers 15 residues. The CDR3 bases are TGTGCCAGCAGCTTATACAGCTCTGGGGCCAACGTCCTGACTTTC. This gives the protein CASSLYSSGANVLTF.

This sequence joins TRBV2 and TRBJ1-4; D is possibly TRBD1 (6 bases). Germline V gene data show CDR1 as SNHLY and CDR2 as FYNNEI. The CDR3 is 13 residues long. V lost 1 base to trimming and J lost 7 bases, with 7 bases between them. The chain's CDR3 is CASSEGGGEKLFF. The CDR3 DNA follows: TGTGCCAGCAGTGAAGGAGGGGGTGAAAAACTGTTTTTT.